Below, one TCR beta chain is given with its context. These data originate in a study of T cells in tumors and immune-related adverse events. The table came from immunoSEQ multiplex PCR; TCRdb's copy has only in-frame clones and leaves some out. The table shows about 11,000 clones, with 85% to 95% occurring only once. Germline CDR1 reads SGHAT; CDR2 reads FQNNGV. This CDR3 spans 14 amino acids. V was shortened by 5 bases and J by 4 bases, with 14 bases between the two germline ends. The sequence came from a female donor with metastatic renal cell carcinoma. The J gene is TRBJ1-1, the V gene TRBV11-2, with a tentative D call TRBD1 (5 bases). The specimen was lymph node tissue, collected from a patient treated with anti-PD-1 therapy. For the CDR3, the DNA is TGTGCCAGCAGCCCGTCCCCAGGGAGCACTGAAGCTTTCTTT. Amino acid sequence: CASSPSPGSTEAFF.